Listed here are 26 T cell receptor beta chains from one sample, sequenced in a study of blood T cells in healthy people across ages. With a J-beta primer mix and a sample-barcoded 5' primer, a second PCR ran about 6 to 11 cycles. TCRdb independently ran MiXCR on the 5' RACE reads; one entry per CDR3 protein. The data show approximately 690,000 distinct CDR3 sequences, 58% seen once. Sequences were obtained from blood. The receptors shown here come from a man in his 60s in good health.

This clonotype was counted only a few times. The chain links TRBV2 to TRBJ1-2, with D tentatively TRBD1 (6 bases). V lost 4 bases to trimming and J lost 0 bases, with 12 bases between them. The CDR3 is made up of 15 amino acids. Germline values: CDR1 SNHLY, CDR2 FYNNEI. The CDR3 DNA follows: TGTGCCAGCAGTGCAACAGGGATAGCTAACTATGGCTACACCTTC. Translating gives CASSATGIANYGYTF.

The CDR3 sequence is CASSQDSGPYEQYF. The CDR3 region has the DNA TGTGCCAGCAGCCAAGATTCAGGACCCTACGAGCAGTACTTC. The chain has TRBV3-1 and TRBJ2-7, with no clear D. The CDR3 contains 14 residues. Trimming took 0 bases from V and 2 from J, leaving 8 bases between them. Germline-derived CDR1 and CDR2 are LGHDT and YNNKEL (reference sequence).

This chain links TRBV7-6 with TRBJ2-5, with TRBD2 identical over 9 bases. The CDR3 extends over 15 amino acids. Per germline, CDR1 SGHVS and CDR2 FNYEAQ. After removal of 1 base from V and 5 bases from J, the junction contained 5 bases not matched to a gene. CDR3 bases: TGTGCCAGCAGCTTAGGGACTAGCGATTGGGAGACCCAGTACTTC. This sequence encodes CASSLGTSDWETQYF.

The chain joins TRBV12-3 or TRBV12-4 to TRBJ1-5; 7 positions agree with TRBD1. The CDR3 sequence is 16 residues long. J gave up 4 bases and V 7 bases, and 13 bases lay outside the gene matches. CDR3 sequence (DNA): TGTGCCAGCACTATGACAGGGCTCGTCCGGAATCAGCCCCAGCATTTT. This codes for CASTMTGLVRNQPQHF.

The table lists this clonotype with a few counts. The V call is TRBV25-1, the J call TRBJ1-5; D not resolved. The CDR3 spans 13 residues. Per germline, CDR1 MGHDK and CDR2 SYGVNS. The V end lost 6 bases, the J end lost 7 bases, and 13 bases lay between the germline ends. CDR3 loop: CASSGRFGQPQHF. In DNA, the CDR3 is TGTGCCAGCAGCGGCAGGTTCGGGCAGCCCCAGCATTTT.

The rearrangement links TRBV4-2 to TRBJ2-1; the match to TRBD1 covers 11 bases. The CDR3 is made up of 14 amino acids. From germline, CDR1 is LGHNA and CDR2 YNFKEQ. V dropped 2 bases and J dropped 8; count of bases not matched to a gene: 2. The CDR3 sequence is CASSQRTGGDEQFF. The CDR3, as DNA: TGTGCCAGCAGCCAACGGACAGGGGGCGATGAGCAGTTCTTC.

This chain uses TRBV19 with TRBJ1-1; 8 bases are shared with TRBD1. The CDR3 has 17 residues. The V gene end was trimmed by 3 bases and the J gene end by 1 base; junction bases not matched to a gene: 10. In germline, CDR1 is LNHDA, CDR2 SQIVND (reference sequence). CDR3 amino acids: CASSIGQGKRANTEAFF. The CDR3 coding sequence is TGTGCCAGTAGTATTGGACAGGGTAAGAGGGCGAACACTGAAGCTTTCTTT.

This clonotype was observed a handful of times. The chain links TRBV12-5 to TRBJ2-4, with TRBD1 identical over 7 bases. The end of the DNA is better explained by TRBJ2-7, so the J call may be wrong. This CDR3 contains 13 residues. Germline lookup yields CDR1 LGHNT and CDR2 FRNRAP. The CDR3 coding sequence is TGTGCTAGTGGTCAAGACAGGGTCTACGAGCAGTACTTC. Protein: CASGQDRVYEQYF.

The sample holds a few counts of this clonotype. At one end the junction does not follow the germline gene, possibly because of a read error. The rearrangement joins TRBV7-6 to TRBJ2-1; D is possibly TRBD2 (6 bases). This CDR3 region has 15 residues. The germline gives CDR1 SGHVS, CDR2 FNYEAQ. CDR3 nucleotides: TGTGCTAGCAGCTTGACTAGTGTGTCCTACAATGAGCAGTTCTTC. It translates to CASSLTSVSYNEQFF. Full variable domain (missing parts from reference TRBV7-6 and TRBJ2-1): GAGVSQSPRYKVTKRGQDVALRCDPISGHVSLYWYRQALGQGPEFLTYFNYEAQQDKSGLPNDRFSAERPEGSISTLTIQRTEQRDSAMYRCASSLTSVSYNEQFFGPGTRLTVL.

This clonotype was found a few times. The rearrangement uses TRBV12-3 or TRBV12-4 and TRBJ1-5, with TRBD1 as a possible D gene (6 bases). V was shortened by 5 bases and J by 4 bases, with 12 bases between the two germline ends. The CDR3 is 14 residues long. The CDR3 nucleotides are TGTGCCAGCAGTCCGGGGACACCTAATCAGCCCCAGCATTTT. It is translated as CASSPGTPNQPQHF.

J is TRBJ1-5 and V is TRBV20-1; 7 bases agree with TRBD1. The CDR3 runs to 14 residues. Per the germline V gene, CDR1 is DFQATT and CDR2 is SNEGSKA (reference sequence). V was clipped by 2 bases and J by 5 bases; unmatched bases: 6. Here the CDR3 reads CSARPDREHQPQHF. The CDR3, as DNA: TGCAGTGCTAGACCCGACAGGGAACATCAGCCCCAGCATTTT.

The chain is built from TRBV19 and TRBJ2-7; 9 bases align to TRBD1. With V trimmed by 3 bases and J by 3 bases, 3 bases remained unmatched. The CDR3 is 14 amino acids. Germline loops: CDR1 LNHDA, CDR2 SQIVND (reference sequence). As DNA, the CDR3 is TGTGCCAGTAGTATCCCGGGACAGGGCTACGAGCAGTACTTC. Encoded protein: CASSIPGQGYEQYF.

The chain is built from TRBV2 and TRBJ2-5, with D hard to call. Germline V gives CDR1 SNHLY, CDR2 FYNNEI. This CDR3 is 12 amino acids long. Trimming removed 2 bases at V and 5 bases at J, with 6 bases between. Here the CDR3 reads CASSESSETQYF. The CDR3 nucleotides read TGTGCCAGCAGTGAATCTTCGGAGACCCAGTACTTC.

This chain uses TRBV7-2 with TRBJ2-1, with D perhaps given as TRBD1 or TRBD2 (7 bases each). V shed 4 bases and J shed 10 bases, with 17 bases lying between them. The CDR3 runs to 14 residues. Germline V gene sequence: CDR1 SGHTA, CDR2 FQGNSA. The CDR3 DNA sequence: TGTGCCAGCAGCTCCGTAGGGGGCGGGAGAGAGCAGTTCTTC. Protein product: CASSSVGGGREQFF. Full variable domain (missing parts from reference TRBV7-2 and TRBJ2-1): GAGVSQSPSNKVTEKGKDVELRCDPISGHTALYWYRQSLGQGLEFLIYFQGNSAPDKSGLPSDRFSAERTGGSVSTLTIQRTQQEDSAVYLCASSSVGGGREQFFGPGTRLTVL.

The chain links TRBV6-2 or TRBV6-3 to TRBJ2-7, with D tentatively TRBD2 (5 bases). There are 15 residues in the CDR3. Germline V gene sequence: CDR1 MNHEY, CDR2 SVGEGT. With 6 bases removed from V and 0 bases from J, the gap between germline ends came to 15 bases. In DNA, the CDR3 is TGTGCCAGCAGACCACGGACTGGCGTCTCCTACGAGCAGTACTTC. Amino acids: CASRPRTGVSYEQYF.

This chain connects TRBV6-1 to TRBJ2-7, with D possibly called TRBD1 or TRBD2 (7 bases each). The germline V and J ends were trimmed by 0 bases and 4 bases, with 13 bases remaining between them. CDR1 is MNHNS, CDR2 SASEGT, per germline. This CDR3 has 15 residues. This CDR3 reads CASSEAARGGYEQYF. The CDR3 region has the DNA TGTGCCAGCAGTGAAGCGGCCAGGGGGGGGTACGAGCAGTACTTC.

This chain joins TRBV5-1 and TRBJ2-4, with TRBD1 matching over 8 bases. The last part of the DNA fits TRBJ2-7 better; the J call may be wrong. Germline loops: CDR1 SGHRS, CDR2 YFSETQ. CDR3 length: 14 residues. The CDR3 is CASSPGPTGGEQYF. For the CDR3, the DNA is TGCGCCAGCAGCCCAGGCCCCACAGGGGGCGAGCAGTACTTC.

The chain combines TRBV10-3 with TRBJ2-5; D may match TRBD1 or TRBD2 (5 bases each). The CDR3 is made up of 12 amino acids. Trimming removed 4 bases at V and 13 bases at J, with 16 bases between. Germline-derived CDR1 and CDR2 are ENHRY and SYGVKD. The CDR3 DNA reads as TGTGCCATCAGTGCCGGGGACCAAAGGGGGTACTTC. Translating it yields CAISAGDQRGYF.

This clonotype has a single count. This sequence joins TRBV20-1 and TRBJ2-3; 10 bases agree with TRBD2. CDR3 size: 17 residues. The ends lost 3 bases at V and 5 bases at J; junction bases unmatched: 14. CDR1 is DFQATT and CDR2 is SNEGSKA in the germline V gene (reference sequence). CDR3 nucleotides: TGCAGTGCTAGGGCCCCCAGCGGGGGGGCCTGGGGAGATACGCAGTATTTT. Its protein is CSARAPSGGAWGDTQYF.

The chain carries TRBV29-1 and TRBJ2-5, with 8 bases fitting TRBD1. V lost 6 bases, J lost 3 bases, and 9 bases stayed unmatched. Germline V gene lookup returns CDR1 SQVTM and CDR2 ANQGSEA. The CDR3 extends over 14 amino acids. The CDR3 coding sequence is TGCAGCGTCCCGGACAGGGCCCTCAAAGAGACCCAGTACTTC. Its protein is CSVPDRALKETQYF.

This clonotype has at least ten counts. The rearrangement joins TRBV29-1 to TRBJ1-1; 11 bases align to TRBD1. In germline, CDR1 is SQVTM, CDR2 ANQGSEA. V trimming: 3 bases; J trimming: 8 bases; junction bases outside the gene matches: 8. The CDR3 length is 14 residues. The DNA for the CDR3 is TGCAGCGTTGATTTACTAGGGACAGGGGGAGAAGCTTTCTTT. It specifies CSVDLLGTGGEAFF.

This clonotype was recorded a few times. V gene TRBV5-6 combines with J gene TRBJ2-7; tentative D call: TRBD2 (6 bases). Trimming took off 4 bases at V and 2 bases at J, with 10 bases between the two ends. Germline V gene lookup returns CDR1 SGHDT and CDR2 YYEEEE. This CDR3 spans 13 amino acids. In DNA, the CDR3 is TGTGCCAGCAGCGACGGGAGTGCCTACGAGCAGTACTTC. It is translated as CASSDGSAYEQYF.

The V gene is TRBV6-6, the J gene TRBJ2-5; 7 nucleotides align to TRBD1. This CDR3 spans 15 amino acids. The junction had 10 bases not matched to a gene; V was cut back by 7 bases and J by 2 bases. The germline V gene encodes CDR1 MNHNY and CDR2 SVGAGI (reference sequence). The CDR3 region has the DNA TGTGCCAGCAAAGATTTCGGCAGGGGGCAAGAGACCCAGTACTTC. Amino acid sequence: CASKDFGRGQETQYF.

The rearrangement uses TRBV5-1 and TRBJ2-1, with 12 bases matching TRBD2. With 1 base clipped from V and 10 bases from J, the junction kept 9 bases outside the gene matches. CDR1 is SGHRS, CDR2 YFSETQ, per germline. This CDR3 is built from 16 residues. In nucleotides, the CDR3 is TGCGCCAGCAGCTTGAGGACTAGCGGGGCGTATGAGGAGCAGTTCTTC. Residues: CASSLRTSGAYEEQFF.

This clonotype turned up a few times. V and J are TRBV3-1 and TRBJ2-5, with 10 bases identical to TRBD2. The germline gives CDR1 LGHDT, CDR2 YNNKEL (reference sequence). The V gene end was trimmed by 0 bases and the J gene end by 0 bases; junction bases not matched to a gene: 4. The CDR3 has 17 amino acids. CDR3 nucleotides: TGTGCCAGCAGCCAAGATCTGAGCGGGGGGGACCAAGAGACCCAGTACTTC. Protein sequence: CASSQDLSGGDQETQYF.

The chain recombines TRBV20-1 with TRBJ1-2; 10 bases align to TRBD1. The V gene end was trimmed by 3 bases and the J gene end by 4 bases; junction bases not matched to a gene: 5. This CDR3 has 14 residues. CDR1 and CDR2 from the germline V gene are DFQATT and SNEGSKA (reference sequence). The CDR3 coding sequence is TGCAGTGCTAGTGAGGGACAGGGGACCTATGGCTACACCTTC. Protein sequence: CSASEGQGTYGYTF.